The 21 T cell receptor beta chains listed next were all sequenced from one sample in a study of patients and donors after allogeneic stem cell transplantation. TCRdb ran MiXCR on the RT-PCR reads and lists one entry per CDR3 protein. In the table there are 1,000 to 1,500 distinct CDR3 sequences, roughly 5.5% of which are singletons. Sequenced material: blood, either unsorted or a sorted T cell fraction (not recorded which). The source is a human donor who was either an allogeneic HSCT recipient or a stem cell or donor lymphocyte infusion donor (not recorded which). It is not recorded whose cells these are; they may come from a transplant donor.

This clonotype is large in the sample. V and J are TRBV6-6 and TRBJ1-2, with D possibly TRBD1 on 6 matching bases. There are 14 residues in the CDR3. CDR1 is MNHNY and CDR2 is SVGAGI in the germline V gene (reference sequence). The V and J ends lost 6 bases and 8 bases respectively, with 19 bases between them. The CDR3 coding sequence is TGTGCCAGCAGACCAAACGAGGGGACATGGGGCTACACCTTC. It yields the protein CASRPNEGTWGYTF.

This clonotype is medium-sized within its sample. The chain recombines TRBV7-2 with TRBJ2-1, with 7 positions matching TRBD2. The CDR3 length is 17 residues. The germline V gene encodes CDR1 SGHTA and CDR2 FQGNSA. V dropped 4 bases and J dropped 4; count of bases not matched to a gene: 13. The CDR3 sequence: CASSSALLPGGYNEQFF. The CDR3 DNA reads as TGTGCCAGCAGCTCGGCCTTATTACCGGGGGGTTACAATGAGCAGTTCTTC.

This clonotype is judged large. The J gene is TRBJ2-1, the V gene TRBV7-3, with D unclear. The ends were cut back, 2 bases at V and 6 bases at J, with 8 bases in the middle. This CDR3 is built from 13 residues. Germline assignment: CDR1 SGHTA and CDR2 FQGTGA. CDR3: CASSLSARNEQFF. DNA for the CDR3: TGTGCCAGCAGCTTATCGGCACGCAATGAGCAGTTCTTC.

This clonotype is medium-sized. J is TRBJ2-3 and V is TRBV28, with D tentatively TRBD2 (5 bases). Trimming pared 6 bases from V and 5 bases from J, leaving 12 bases between. In germline, CDR1 is MDHEN, CDR2 SYDVKM. The CDR3 is 13 amino acids. CDR3: CASSQNSGDTQYF. Here the CDR3 DNA reads TGTGCCAGCAGCCAAAACAGCGGAGATACGCAGTATTTT. The full variable domain, in which reference TRBV28 and TRBJ2-3 provide the parts outside the CDR3, is DVKVTQSSRYLVKRTGEKVFLECVQDMDHENMFWYRQDPGLGLRLIYFSYDVKMKEKGDIPEGYSVSREKKERFSLILESASTNQTSMYLCASSQNSGDTQYFGPGTRLTVL.

By its share, this clonotype is medium-sized. The CDR3, as DNA: TGTGCCAGCAGCCTACAAAAGTCTTCTTATCCCCAGCATTTT. The encoded protein is CASSLQKSSYPQHF. The gene calls are TRBV7-8 and TRBJ1-5; D unresolved. V was shortened by 5 bases and J by 10 bases, with 18 bases between the two germline ends. Germline lookup yields CDR1 SGHVS and CDR2 FQNEAQ. This CDR3 spans 14 amino acids.

The table lists this clonotype with a count of one. The V gene is TRBV12-3 or TRBV12-4, the J gene TRBJ2-7, with TRBD2 as a possible D gene (5 bases). The CDR3 consists of 13 residues. The V end was cut by 4 bases, the J end by 5 bases, with 12 bases between. This chain's CDR3 is CASSSGVRHEQYF. Written as DNA, the CDR3 is TGTGCCAGCAGTTCCGGGGTTCGGCACGAGCAGTACTTC.

This clonotype is medium-sized by share. The chain is built from TRBV5-5 and TRBJ1-2, with unresolved D. The V end lost 4 bases, the J end lost 0 bases, and 10 bases lay between the germline ends. Germline V lookup: CDR1 SGHKS, CDR2 YYEKEE (reference sequence). CDR3 length: 14 residues. CDR3 protein: CASSMDAANYGYTF. DNA of the CDR3: TGTGCCAGCAGCATGGACGCAGCTAACTATGGCTACACCTTC.

This chain connects TRBV9 to TRBJ1-2, with D uncertain. The germline V gene has CDR1 SGDLS and CDR2 YYNGEE. The CDR3 contains 14 residues. V was cut by 0 bases and J by 3 bases, with 9 bases left in between. The CDR3 DNA reads as TGTGCCAGCAGCGTAGGAAGGATGGACTATGGCTACACCTTC. Its translation is CASSVGRMDYGYTF.

This clonotype ranks as large. This chain joins TRBV21-1 and TRBJ1-2. TRBV21-1 is designated a pseudogene. The CDR3 covers 16 residues. The CDR3 sequence: CASRAEDWGRNYGYTF. The CDR3 nucleotides read TGTGCCAGCAGGGCAGAGGATTGGGGGAGGAACTATGGCTACACCTTC.

This clonotype is judged medium-sized. V is TRBV29-1 and J is TRBJ2-1; 7 positions agree with TRBD1. This CDR3 has 15 amino acids. From germline, CDR1 is SQVTM and CDR2 ANQGSEA. V lost 8 bases, J lost 6 bases, and 16 bases stayed unmatched. CDR3 protein: CSLTGTADSRNEQFF. The DNA for the CDR3 is TGCAGCCTCACGGGGACAGCCGACTCTCGCAATGAGCAGTTCTTC.

The chain joins TRBV7-6 to TRBJ2-1, with TRBD2 matching over 15 bases. Germline V gene data show CDR1 as SGHVS and CDR2 as FNYEAQ. Trimming at V came to 4 bases and at J to 8 bases, leaving 6 bases not matched to a gene. The CDR3 totals 16 residues. The CDR3 DNA reads TGTGCCAGCAGCTCCGGACTAGCGGGAGGGGAGGATGAGCAGTTCTTC. Translated: CASSSGLAGGEDEQFF. Filled out from reference TRBV7-6 and TRBJ2-1, the complete variable domain reads GAGVSQSPRYKVTKRGQDVALRCDPISGHVSLYWYRQALGQGPEFLTYFNYEAQQDKSGLPNDRFSAERPEGSISTLTIQRTEQRDSAMYRCASSSGLAGGEDEQFFGPGTRLTVL.

This clonotype is medium-sized in the sample. The chain uses TRBV19 and TRBJ2-3; D remains unclear. This CDR3 contains 12 residues. The V gene lost 9 bases and the J gene lost 4 bases, with 11 bases spanning the gap. Germline CDR1 LNHDA, CDR2 SQIVND (reference sequence). CDR3 DNA sequence: TGTGCCAGCGGAGAAATCTCAGATACGCAGTATTTT. Its protein is CASGEISDTQYF.

By its share, this clonotype is large. J is TRBJ1-6 and V is TRBV7-2, with D possibly matching TRBD1 (6 bases). V was shortened by 5 bases and J by 8 bases, with 16 bases between the two germline ends. The length of the CDR3 is 15 residues. Germline V gene lookup returns CDR1 SGHTA and CDR2 FQGNSA. The CDR3 sequence: CASSPGGGHHSPLHF. The CDR3 region has the DNA TGTGCCAGCAGCCCAGGAGGGGGGCACCATTCACCCCTCCACTTT.

This clonotype is categorized as medium-sized (0.01 to 0.1%). The J gene is TRBJ2-7, the V gene TRBV6-2 or TRBV6-3; D call uncertain. Per germline, CDR1 MNHEY and CDR2 SVGEGT. V lost 5 bases, J lost 6 bases, and 14 bases lay in between. The length of the CDR3 is 13 residues. The DNA for the CDR3 is TGTGCCAGCAGTATCCTTACGTCTGGCGAGCAGTACTTC. Its translation is CASSILTSGEQYF.

The chain uses TRBV3-1 and TRBJ2-7; D remains ambiguous. V dropped 2 bases and J dropped 2 bases, with 7 bases sitting between them. CDR3 length: 13 amino acids. Germline assignment: CDR1 LGHDT and CDR2 YNNKEL (reference sequence). CDR3 DNA: TGTGCCAGCAGCCAAATGAGGACCTACGAGCAGTACTTC. Residues: CASSQMRTYEQYF.

Within the sample, this clonotype is large. This sequence joins TRBV5-1 and TRBJ1-1; D might be TRBD1 (5 bases). The V end was cut by 4 bases, the J end by 1 base, with 8 bases between. The CDR3 loop spans 13 amino acids. Germline CDR1 and CDR2: SGHRS and YFSETQ. CDR3 nucleotide sequence: TGCGCCAGCAGCCATGGGGCGAACACTGAAGCTTTCTTT. Encoded protein: CASSHGANTEAFF.

This clonotype was detected a few times. The genes are TRBV5-1 and TRBJ1-1, with unresolved D. CDR3 size: 13 residues. V was trimmed by 0 bases and J by 8 bases, leaving 11 bases between them. Germline V gives CDR1 SGHRS, CDR2 YFSETQ. The CDR3, as DNA: TGCGCCAGCAGCTTGGTCGAGGGCGGAGAAGCTTTCTTT. As protein: CASSLVEGGEAFF.

Judged by abundance, this clonotype is medium-sized (0.01 to 0.1%). The chain joins TRBV18 to TRBJ1-5, with D hard to call. Germline loops: CDR1 KGHSH, CDR2 LQKENI. V lost 2 bases, J lost 6 bases, and 8 bases lay in between. CDR3 size: 13 residues. CDR3 sequence: CASSPDGSQPQHF. The CDR3, as DNA: TGTGCCAGCTCACCAGATGGGAGTCAGCCCCAGCATTTT.

The chain has TRBV2 and TRBJ1-6, with 7 bases fitting TRBD1. This CDR3 region has 14 residues. After removal of 6 bases from V and 8 bases from J, the junction contained 7 bases not matched to a gene. Per the germline V gene, CDR1 is SNHLY and CDR2 is FYNNEI. CDR3 region: CASSLGQKDSPLHF. The CDR3 nucleotides are TGTGCCAGCAGCCTGGGACAGAAGGATTCACCCCTCCACTTT.

Sample share makes this clonotype medium-sized (0.01 to 0.1%). The V and J genes are TRBV27 and TRBJ2-7; 7 bases fit TRBD1. CDR1 is MNHEY and CDR2 is SMNVEV in the germline V gene (reference sequence). V lost 5 bases and J lost 2; bases outside the gene matches: 6. CDR3 size: 14 residues. CDR3 coding DNA: TGTGCCAGCAGTCCACAGACAGGGCCCTACGAGCAGTACTTC. Residues: CASSPQTGPYEQYF.

By proportion, this clonotype is medium-sized. V and J are TRBV5-1 and TRBJ2-7, with D perhaps TRBD1 or TRBD2 (5 bases each). CDR3 length equals 13 residues. Trimming shortened V by 2 bases and J by 2 bases, and 8 bases separated the two germline ends. Germline loops: CDR1 SGHRS, CDR2 YFSETQ. The CDR3 sequence: CASSFGGAYEQYF. The CDR3 coding sequence is TGCGCCAGCAGCTTTGGGGGAGCCTACGAGCAGTACTTC.